A single sample is the source of the 31 T cell receptor beta chains below, sequenced in a study of technical replicates of blood from a few donors. The table came from immunoSEQ multiplex PCR; TCRdb's copy has only in-frame clones and leaves some out. The data contain about 62,000 clones, approximately 87% of them singletons. Sequenced input: PBMCs. All receptors derive from a human donor in good health. Some clones in this sample may be carry-over from other donors' samples.

V usage is TRBV5-1 and J usage is TRBJ1-4; D is perhaps TRBD1 (5 bases). The ends were cut back, 4 bases at V and 4 bases at J, with 14 bases in the middle. Germline V lookup: CDR1 SGHRS, CDR2 YFSETQ. The CDR3 has 15 residues. The CDR3 region has the DNA TGCGCCAGCAGCGTTGGACATGGCAATAATGAAAAACTGTTTTTT. Its translation is CASSVGHGNNEKLFF. Looking up the rest from reference TRBV5-1 and TRBJ1-4 gives the full variable domain: KAGVTQTPRYLIKTRGQQVTLSCSPISGHRSVSWYQQTPGQGLQFLFEYFSETQRNKGNFPGRFSGRQFSNSRSEMNVSTLELGDSALYLCASSVGHGNNEKLFFGSGTQLSVL.

The chain couples TRBV27 to TRBJ1-1, with D perhaps TRBD1 (6 bases). Trimming pared 2 bases from V and 4 bases from J, leaving 14 bases between. This CDR3 has 15 amino acids. Germline values: CDR1 MNHEY, CDR2 SMNVEV (reference sequence). CDR3 sequence: CASSLEGGGTTEAFF. The CDR3 DNA reads TGTGCCAGCAGTTTAGAAGGGGGTGGGACCACTGAAGCTTTCTTT.

The chain links TRBV4-1 to TRBJ2-3; perhaps TRBD2 as D (6 bases). Germline CDR1 reads MGHRA; CDR2 reads YSYEKL. Deletions cut 3 bases from V and 11 bases from J, with 30 bases between. This CDR3 spans 18 amino acids. The CDR3 loop reads CASSQNGRRELTPQKQYF. The DNA for the CDR3 is TGCGCCAGCAGCCAGAACGGGCGGAGGGAACTCACCCCCCAGAAGCAGTATTTT.

The chain is built from TRBV7-2 and TRBJ2-1, with 7 bases fitting TRBD2. The CDR3 loop spans 14 amino acids. With V trimmed by 7 bases and J by 9 bases, 12 bases remained unmatched. Germline values: CDR1 SGHTA, CDR2 FQGNSA. In DNA, the CDR3 is TGTGCCAGCACCAAGATGGTCCCGGGGGGTGAGCAGTTCTTC. Its translation: CASTKMVPGGEQFF.

This clone was counted a single time. This rearrangement joins TRBV11-2 to TRBJ2-1, with D perhaps matching TRBD2 (5 bases). V lost 7 bases and J lost 2, with 12 bases in between. CDR3 size: 14 residues. Germline CDR1 is SGHAT and CDR2 is FQNNGV. The CDR3 loop is CASMTTTPYNEQFF. In DNA form, the CDR3 reads TGTGCCAGCATGACTACGACTCCCTACAATGAGCAGTTCTTC.

The genes are TRBV5-8 and TRBJ2-7; D call uncertain. CDR1 is SGHTS, CDR2 YDEGEE, per germline. The V gene lost 0 bases and the J gene lost 4 bases, with 2 bases spanning the gap. This CDR3 region has 11 residues. CDR3 protein: CASSLAYEQYF. The CDR3 DNA reads as TGTGCCAGCAGCTTGGCGTACGAGCAGTACTTC.

This chain joins TRBV21-1 and TRBJ2-1; TRBD2 is taken as the D call from the table, unchecked against the DNA. TRBV21-1 is a pseudogene locus. The CDR3 sequence is 17 residues long. DNA for the CDR3: TGTGCCAGCAGCAAAGAGTTGGGGCGGGAGGGGTACAATGAGCAGTTCTTC. It translates to CASSKELGREGYNEQFF.

This chain uses TRBV7-2 with TRBJ1-2; D is perhaps TRBD1 (5 bases). The CDR3 runs to 13 residues. Germline loops: CDR1 SGHTA, CDR2 FQGNSA. Deletions cut 7 bases from V and 4 bases from J, with 13 bases between. The CDR3 here is CASTLTAPYGYTF. The CDR3 bases are TGTGCCAGCACCCTGACAGCGCCCTATGGCTACACCTTC.

This chain links TRBV29-1 with TRBJ2-1; 10 nucleotides line up with TRBD2. The V and J ends lost 6 bases and 0 bases, in that order; junction bases with no gene match: 8. CDR1 is SQVTM and CDR2 is ANQGSEA in the germline V gene. The CDR3 covers 16 residues. The CDR3 sequence: CSVDGSGGSSYNEQFF. The CDR3 DNA sequence: TGCAGCGTCGACGGTAGCGGGGGGAGCTCCTACAATGAGCAGTTCTTC.

This chain links TRBV6-1 with TRBJ2-1; possibly TRBD1 for D (6 bases). The CDR3 is 14 amino acids. Germline CDR1 MNHNS, CDR2 SASEGT. Trimming cost V 6 bases and J 1 base, with 10 bases left between them. As DNA, the CDR3 is TGTGCCAGCAGGGACAGACCTTCCTACAATGAGCAGTTCTTC. Encoded protein: CASRDRPSYNEQFF.

This chain links TRBV5-4 with TRBJ2-3, with 8 bases fitting TRBD2. CDR1 SGHNT and CDR2 YYREEE come from the germline V gene (reference sequence). The junction had 6 bases not matched to a gene; V was cut back by 4 bases and J by 2 bases. This CDR3 has 15 residues. The CDR3 is CASSRRAGDTDTQYF. Written as DNA, the CDR3 is TGTGCCAGCAGCCGACGAGCGGGGGACACAGATACGCAGTATTTT.

The chain combines TRBV9 with TRBJ2-7, with 10 nucleotides matching TRBD2. V lost 1 base to trimming and J lost 0 bases; unmatched junction nucleotides: 1. This CDR3 spans 15 amino acids. The germline V gene has CDR1 SGDLS and CDR2 YYNGEE. The CDR3 bases are TGTGCCAGCAGCGTATTAGCGGGGGGCTCCTACGAGCAGTACTTC. Amino acids: CASSVLAGGSYEQYF.

This sequence joins TRBV9 and TRBJ2-7; the match to TRBD2 covers 10 bases. Germline assignment: CDR1 SGDLS and CDR2 YYNGEE. The J segment lost 2 bases and the V segment lost 0 bases, leaving 2 bases of the junction unmatched. The CDR3 consists of 15 residues. DNA for the CDR3: TGTGCCAGCAGCGTAGCTAGCGGGGGAACCTACGAGCAGTACTTC. It is translated as CASSVASGGTYEQYF. The full variable domain, its missing parts supplied by reference TRBV9 and TRBJ2-7, is DSGVTQTPKHLITATGQRVTLRCSPRSGDLSVYWYQQSLDQGLQFLIQYYNGEERAKGNILERFSAQQFPDLHSELNLSSLELGDSALYFCASSVASGGTYEQYFGPGTRLTVT.

Concerning this clone: As the CDR3 is not closed by the conserved phenylalanine or tryptophan, this likely results from a read error. Because the CDR3's place on the DNA is in doubt, the DNA is left out and the CDR3 is given as listed by TCRdb. The chain is built from TRBV2 and TRBJ2-7; the table's D gene call, TRBD2, was not cross checked with the DNA. Germline V gene lookup returns CDR1 SNHLY and CDR2 FYNNEI. The CDR3 adds up to 14 amino acids, both ends counted. CDR3 amino acids: CASTRSLLAGLVCI.

This rearrangement joins TRBV14 to TRBJ2-2; D unresolved. There are 13 residues in the CDR3. Per germline, CDR1 SGHDN and CDR2 FVKESK. The V end was cut by 0 bases, the J end by 9 bases, with 8 bases between. CDR3 nucleotide sequence: TGTGCCAGCAGCCAAGAAGTGGGCAGGGAGCTGTTTTTT. This sequence encodes CASSQEVGRELFF. The whole variable domain, filled in from reference TRBV14 and TRBJ2-2, reads EAGVTQFPSHSVIEKGQTVTLRCDPISGHDNLYWYRRVMGKEIKFLLHFVKESKQDESGMPNNRFLAERTGGTYSTLKVQPAELEDSGVYFCASSQEVGRELFFGEGSRLTVL.

The J gene is TRBJ2-7, the V gene TRBV11-2; no firm D call. The CDR3 is 14 amino acids. Deletions cut 5 bases from V and 2 bases from J, with 13 bases between. CDR1 is SGHAT and CDR2 is FQNNGV in the germline V gene. The CDR3 sequence is CASSPHSAAYEQYF. CDR3 nucleotide sequence: TGTGCCAGCAGCCCTCACAGTGCCGCCTACGAGCAGTACTTC.

The CDR3 DNA follows: TGTGCCAGCAGTGAGATGTGGGGTAGCGGTCAAGAGACCCAGTACTTC. This sequence encodes CASSEMWGSGQETQYF. The chain links TRBV2 to TRBJ2-5; possible D gene TRBD2, 6 bases. Germline lookup yields CDR1 SNHLY and CDR2 FYNNEI. The CDR3 totals 16 residues. Trimming removed 3 bases from V and 2 bases from J, with 16 bases in between.

V gene TRBV7-7 combines with J gene TRBJ2-2, with 8 nucleotides matching TRBD2. V dropped 3 bases and J dropped 4; count of bases not matched to a gene: 4. In germline, CDR1 is SSHAT, CDR2 FNYEAQ (reference sequence). The CDR3 is made up of 15 amino acids. The CDR3 DNA reads TGTGCCAGCAGCTTGAGCGGGGGTTCCACCGGGGAGCTGTTTTTT. Translating gives CASSLSGGSTGELFF.

This chain uses TRBV7-8 with TRBJ2-2; 10 bases align to TRBD2. CDR3 length: 16 residues. CDR1 is SGHVS and CDR2 is FQNEAQ in the germline V gene. The V and J ends lost 1 base and 4 bases, in that order; junction bases with no gene match: 3. The CDR3 is CASSLDTSGITGELFF. The CDR3 nucleotides read TGTGCCAGCAGCTTAGATACTAGCGGGATCACCGGGGAGCTGTTTTTT.

The V and J genes are TRBV7-2 and TRBJ1-5; D unclear. The CDR3 totals 15 residues. CDR1 and CDR2 (germline): SGHTA, FQGNSA. Trimming removed 5 bases from V and 3 bases from J, with 14 bases in between. The CDR3, as DNA: TGTGCCAGCAGCGCGATTCCAGGATCCAATCAGCCCCAGCATTTT. This gives the protein CASSAIPGSNQPQHF. Filled out from reference TRBV7-2 and TRBJ1-5, the complete variable domain reads GAGVSQSPSNKVTEKGKDVELRCDPISGHTALYWYRQSLGQGLEFLIYFQGNSAPDKSGLPSDRFSAERTGGSVSTLTIQRTQQEDSAVYLCASSAIPGSNQPQHFGDGTRLSIL.

The chain recombines TRBV7-7 with TRBJ2-5; the match to TRBD2 covers 7 bases. V dropped 1 base and J dropped 5; count of bases not matched to a gene: 4. CDR1 and CDR2 from the germline V gene are SSHAT and FNYEAQ (reference sequence). The CDR3 totals 14 residues. CDR3 in amino acids: CASSLVGGVETQYF. The CDR3 bases are TGTGCCAGCAGCTTAGTGGGGGGGGTTGAGACCCAGTACTTC.

A few counts support this clone. The rearrangement links TRBV15 to TRBJ2-2; 7 bases agree with TRBD1. Losses at the gene ends were 4 bases for V and 5 bases for J; bases not matched to a gene: 7. The CDR3 totals 15 residues. From germline, CDR1 is LNHNV and CDR2 YYDKDF (reference sequence). The CDR3 sequence is CATSNGQAVTGELFF. CDR3 sequence (DNA): TGTGCCACCAGCAATGGACAGGCAGTTACCGGGGAGCTGTTTTTT. The entire variable domain, with the rest obtained from reference TRBV15 and TRBJ2-2, is as follows: DAMVIQNPRYQVTQFGKPVTLSCSQTLNHNVMYWYQQKSSQAPKLLFHYYDKDFNNEADTPDNFQSRRPNTSFCFLDIRSPGLGDTAMYLCATSNGQAVTGELFFGEGSRLTVL.

The genes are TRBV6-5 and TRBJ1-2; D possibly corresponds to TRBD1 (5 bases). This CDR3 is 14 amino acids long. The V gene lost 8 bases and the J gene lost 3 bases, with 16 bases spanning the gap. Per germline, CDR1 MNHEY and CDR2 SVGAGI. The CDR3 here is CASCDGGMDYGYTF. CDR3 coding DNA: TGTGCCAGCTGCGACGGGGGTATGGACTATGGCTACACCTTC.

The chain couples TRBV6-1 to TRBJ1-1; no firm D call. This CDR3 has 10 residues. Germline values: CDR1 MNHNS, CDR2 SASEGT. Trimming took off 6 bases at V and 7 bases at J, with 6 bases between the two ends. CDR3 sequence: CASRHLEAFF. CDR3 coding DNA: TGTGCCAGCAGACACCTTGAAGCTTTCTTT.

V is TRBV5-1 and J is TRBJ2-7, with D unclear. Germline loops: CDR1 SGHRS, CDR2 YFSETQ. The CDR3 covers 12 residues. The ends were cut back, 4 bases at V and 5 bases at J, with 10 bases in the middle. DNA for the CDR3: TGCGCCAGCAGCCCGCATCGGGACGAGCAGTACTTC. Amino acids: CASSPHRDEQYF.

J is TRBJ1-3 and V is TRBV18; D unclear. V was cut by 1 base and J by 0 bases, with 10 bases left in between. This CDR3 is built from 16 residues. Germline CDR1 KGHSH, CDR2 LQKENI. CDR3 bases: TGTGCCAGCTCACCACAGCGGGCCTCCTCTGGAAACACCATATATTTT. It codes for CASSPQRASSGNTIYF.

The V gene is TRBV7-2, the J gene TRBJ2-7; TRBD2 might be the D (5 bases). V was cut by 4 bases and J by 7 bases, with 14 bases left in between. This CDR3 spans 13 amino acids. Germline CDR1 is SGHTA and CDR2 is FQGNSA. The CDR3 loop reads CASSSQPGWEQYF. CDR3 nucleotides: TGTGCCAGCAGCTCACAACCGGGATGGGAGCAGTACTTC.

The chain joins TRBV25-1 to TRBJ2-1; 8 nucleotides align to TRBD1. The trim removed 5 bases at V and 10 bases at J, leaving 10 bases unmatched. CDR1 is MGHDK and CDR2 is SYGVNS in the germline V gene. CDR3 length: 14 amino acids. The CDR3 region has the DNA TGTGCCAGCAGTACCCCGACAGGGGTAAGAGAGCAGTTCTTC. Translated, it gives CASSTPTGVREQFF.

The chain combines TRBV9 with TRBJ1-1; D not resolved. Germline CDR1 SGDLS, CDR2 YYNGEE. The CDR3 length is 14 residues. Trimming left V 4 bases short and J 3 bases short, with 13 bases between. This CDR3 reads CASSPAGDYTEAFF. CDR3 sequence (DNA): TGTGCCAGCAGCCCCGCCGGGGATTACACTGAAGCTTTCTTT.

This chain uses TRBV6-1 with TRBJ1-5; tentatively, D is TRBD1 (6 bases). The CDR3 loop spans 17 amino acids. The germline gives CDR1 MNHNS, CDR2 SASEGT. Trimming removed 0 bases from V and 1 base from J, with 13 bases in between. In nucleotides, the CDR3 is TGTGCCAGCAGTGAAGCTGGGGGGGCGCGGAGCAATCAGCCCCAGCATTTT. It yields the protein CASSEAGGARSNQPQHF.

V usage is TRBV7-2 and J usage is TRBJ2-3; D is uncertain. The germline V gene encodes CDR1 SGHTA and CDR2 FQGNSA. The V end was cut by 1 base, the J end by 10 bases, with 12 bases between. This CDR3 is 13 amino acids long. Here the CDR3 DNA reads TGTGCCAGCAGCTTAGGTAGTCCCTCCCCGCAGTATTTT. Its translation is CASSLGSPSPQYF.